The text below deals with one TCR beta chain. The data belong to a study of CDR3 diversity in severe acne. TCRdb itself ran the PCR reads through MiXCR, one entry per CDR3 protein. The sample has 97,000 or so distinct CDR3 sequences, roughly 51% seen once; the top ten hold roughly an eighth. The sequencing sample was made of blood. This clonotype was sampled from a male donor with acne.

CDR3 DNA sequence: TGTGCCAGTAGTATAGCAGCGGGAGGGCCGGGTGAGCAGTTCTTC. It yields the protein CASSIAAGGPGEQFF. The chain carries TRBV19 and TRBJ2-1; 10 bases are shared with TRBD2. This CDR3 has 15 residues. J gave up 9 bases and V 1 base, and 6 bases lay outside the gene matches. The germline V gene encodes CDR1 LNHDA and CDR2 SQIVND (reference sequence).